Each of the 24 T cell receptor beta chains below was sequenced from the same sample in a study of cytomegalovirus exposure and HLA in healthy donors. The PCR employed 60 Vbeta primers together with 13 Jbeta primers. Method: immunoSEQ multiplex PCR; TCRdb's copy keeps in-frame clones and lacks some. The table lists 90,000 to 130,000 clones, with around 7% in the top ten. Sequenced sample: PBMCs. The receptors originated from a man aged 35 to 55 in good health and CMV-seropositive.

The CDR3 DNA reads TGCGCCAGCAGCTTGCCCCAGAACACTGAAGCTTTCTTT. Its protein product is CASSLPQNTEAFF. The J gene is TRBJ1-1, the V gene TRBV5-1; no clear D. CDR1 SGHRS and CDR2 YFSETQ come from the germline V gene. V was clipped by 1 base and J by 1 base, with 5 bases between them. The CDR3 consists of 13 residues.

V and J are TRBV9 and TRBJ2-1; 7 bases line up with TRBD1. This CDR3 has 16 amino acids. In germline, CDR1 is SGDLS, CDR2 YYNGEE. J lost 2 bases, V lost 4 bases, and 9 bases had no gene match. CDR3 region: CASSLSGTDPYNEQFF. Here the CDR3 DNA reads TGTGCCAGCAGCCTCTCCGGGACAGACCCCTACAATGAGCAGTTCTTC.

The chain carries TRBV5-4 and TRBJ2-3, with 9 positions matching TRBD2. The CDR3 totals 16 residues. The junction had 9 bases not matched to a gene; V was cut back by 4 bases and J by 3 bases. Germline-derived CDR1 and CDR2 are SGHNT and YYREEE (reference sequence). CDR3 region: CASSPAGGGKTDTQYF. The CDR3 bases are TGTGCCAGCAGCCCAGCGGGAGGCGGGAAGACAGATACGCAGTATTTT.

This chain joins TRBV7-6 and TRBJ2-2; 7 positions match TRBD2. The CDR3 totals 16 residues. Germline loops: CDR1 SGHVS, CDR2 FNYEAQ. Germline trimming cut 5 bases from V and 4 bases from J; bases unmatched to any gene: 10. This CDR3 reads CASSLGIPGGTGELFF. Here the CDR3 DNA reads TGTGCCAGCAGCCTAGGGATTCCGGGGGGCACCGGGGAGCTGTTTTTT.

The V and J genes are TRBV7-2 and TRBJ1-1; D gene unclear. CDR1 and CDR2 from the germline V gene are SGHTA and FQGNSA. The CDR3 consists of 15 residues. V dropped 0 bases and J dropped 4 bases, with 12 bases sitting between them. CDR3 coding DNA: TGTGCCAGCAGCTTAGCTCTAGCTGGGGTCACTGAAGCTTTCTTT. Its translation is CASSLALAGVTEAFF.

This rearrangement joins TRBV30 to TRBJ1-1; no definite D call. Trimming removed 2 bases from V and 10 bases from J, with 17 bases in between. Germline assignment: CDR1 GTSNPN and CDR2 SVGIG (reference sequence). The CDR3 length is 13 residues. CDR3 sequence (DNA): TGTGCCTGGAGTCTTTCTTCGGACTTGCCAGCTTTCTTT. As protein: CAWSLSSDLPAFF.

This chain joins TRBV11-2 and TRBJ2-5; D is possibly TRBD1 (6 bases). CDR3 length equals 15 residues. V lost 1 base and J 2 bases, leaving 11 bases between the germline ends. Germline CDR1 SGHAT, CDR2 FQNNGV. The CDR3 DNA reads TGTGCCAGCAGCTTAGTGGGGACACGACAAGAGACCCAGTACTTC. It encodes CASSLVGTRQETQYF.

The V call is TRBV15, the J call TRBJ2-7; possibly TRBD1 for D (6 bases). Germline values: CDR1 LNHNV, CDR2 YYDKDF (reference sequence). V gave up 1 base and J gave up 3 bases, with 16 bases separating them. CDR3 size: 16 residues. The CDR3 spells CATSRGSEGEYYEQYF. The CDR3 coding sequence is TGTGCCACCAGCAGAGGTAGCGAGGGGGAGTACTACGAGCAGTACTTC.

The J gene is TRBJ2-1, the V gene TRBV4-1; 8 nucleotides match TRBD2. The germline gives CDR1 MGHRA, CDR2 YSYEKL. This CDR3 spans 13 amino acids. V lost 4 bases and J lost 7; bases outside the gene matches: 3. In nucleotides, the CDR3 is TGCGCCAGCAGCCTAGCGGGAAAGAATGAGCAGTTCTTC. Residues: CASSLAGKNEQFF.

The J gene is TRBJ1-1, the V gene TRBV28, with D perhaps TRBD1 (5 bases). Trimming stripped 1 base from V and 7 bases from J, with 13 bases between. This CDR3 has 14 amino acids. Germline V gene data show CDR1 as MDHEN and CDR2 as SYDVKM. The CDR3 coding sequence is TGTGCCAGCAGTTTATCGGGGACTGGGGTTGAAGCTTTCTTT. Amino acids: CASSLSGTGVEAFF.

This rearrangement joins TRBV11-2 to TRBJ2-2, with D perhaps matching TRBD1 (6 bases). This CDR3 is 16 amino acids long. With 5 bases removed from V and 2 bases from J, the gap between germline ends came to 15 bases. Germline CDR1 and CDR2: SGHAT and FQNNGV. The CDR3, as DNA: TGTGCCAGCAGCAATCCCCACAGGGTTAACACCGGGGAGCTGTTTTTT. Translating it yields CASSNPHRVNTGELFF.

The V and J genes are TRBV6-1 and TRBJ1-5; possible D gene TRBD1, 5 bases. CDR1 and CDR2 from the germline V gene are MNHNS and SASEGT. The CDR3 is 15 residues long. The V end was cut by 2 bases, the J end by 6 bases, with 14 bases between. This chain's CDR3 is CASSESIGQTQPQHF. As DNA, the CDR3 is TGTGCCAGCAGTGAATCTATAGGACAAACTCAGCCCCAGCATTTT.

V and J are TRBV30 and TRBJ2-7; 9 bases map to TRBD1. The CDR3 extends over 14 amino acids. Germline V gene data show CDR1 as GTSNPN and CDR2 as SVGIG (reference sequence). V trimming: 2 bases; J trimming: 3 bases; junction bases outside the gene matches: 5. CDR3: CAWSSTGGGYEQYF. The CDR3 bases are TGTGCCTGGAGTTCAACAGGGGGCGGCTACGAGCAGTACTTC. The full variable domain, completed using reference TRBV30 and TRBJ2-7, is SQTIHQWPATLVQPVGSPLSLECTVEGTSNPNLYWYRQAAGRGLQLLFYSVGIGQISSEVPQNLSASRPQDRQFILSSKKLLLSDSGFYLCAWSSTGGGYEQYFGPGTRLTVT.

The chain couples TRBV7-2 to TRBJ2-7, with TRBD2 matching 10 bases. The CDR3 consists of 15 residues. The trim removed 1 base at V and 4 bases at J, leaving 4 bases unmatched. Per the germline V gene, CDR1 is SGHTA and CDR2 is FQGNSA. The CDR3 loop reads CASSLGASGSYEQYF. CDR3 nucleotides: TGTGCCAGCAGCTTAGGGGCTAGCGGGAGTTACGAGCAGTACTTC.

The chain employs TRBV14 and TRBJ1-2; tentatively, D is TRBD1 (5 bases). The CDR3 length is 13 residues. Between the trimmed V and J ends, which lost 4 bases and 4 bases, there was a span of 10 bases. CDR1 and CDR2 (germline): SGHDN, FVKESK. As DNA, the CDR3 is TGTGCCAGCAGCCTCGGGGGGGGCTATGGCTACACCTTC. It translates to CASSLGGGYGYTF.

The J gene is TRBJ1-4, the V gene TRBV5-6; 7 bases line up with TRBD1. Germline loops: CDR1 SGHDT, CDR2 YYEEEE. Trimming removed 4 bases from V and 2 bases from J; junction bases left unmatched: 14. CDR3 length: 18 residues. The CDR3 DNA is TGTGCCAGCAGCCCCCCCCAGGGGGGCGCGGGGACTAATGAAAAACTGTTTTTT. It translates to CASSPPQGGAGTNEKLFF.

The chain uses TRBV4-1 and TRBJ1-3; no reliable D call. The V end was cut by 2 bases, the J end by 0 bases, with 14 bases between. The CDR3 extends over 17 amino acids. The germline V gene has CDR1 MGHRA and CDR2 YSYEKL. In DNA, the CDR3 is TGCGCCAGCAGCCAATCCGCAGGCCCGTTCTCTGGAAACACCATATATTTT. As protein: CASSQSAGPFSGNTIYF.

CDR3 in amino acids: CATSRGAPRSGGGYGYTF. The CDR3 DNA follows: TGTGCCACCAGCAGAGGAGCACCCCGTTCGGGCGGGGGCTATGGCTACACCTTC. The genes are TRBV15 and TRBJ1-2; tentatively, D is TRBD1 (5 bases). The CDR3 is 18 residues long. CDR1 and CDR2 (germline): LNHNV, YYDKDF (reference sequence). The V and J ends lost 1 base and 4 bases respectively, with 22 bases between them. Complete variable domain (other parts from reference TRBV15 and TRBJ1-2): DAMVIQNPRYQVTQFGKPVTLSCSQTLNHNVMYWYQQKSSQAPKLLFHYYDKDFNNEADTPDNFQSRRPNTSFCFLDIRSPGLGDTAMYLCATSRGAPRSGGGYGYTFGSGTRLTVV.

The chain has TRBV5-1 and TRBJ2-7; 8 bases fit TRBD2. J lost 6 bases, V lost 5 bases, and 7 bases had no gene match. This CDR3 contains 13 residues. CDR1 and CDR2 (germline): SGHRS, YFSETQ. The CDR3, as DNA: TGCGCCAGCAGGGCCGGGGGGGGTCCCGAGCAGTACTTC. Its translation: CASRAGGGPEQYF.

About this clone: Other DNA variants within this sample encode the same CDR3. The chain carries TRBV6-5 and TRBJ2-3, with unresolved D. Trimming removed 7 bases at V and 1 base at J, with 3 bases between. The CDR3 has 11 amino acids. The germline V gene has CDR1 MNHEY and CDR2 SVGAGI. This chain's CDR3 is CASTGTDTQYF. DNA for the CDR3: TGTGCCAGCACTGGCACAGATACGCAGTATTTT.

The rearrangement uses TRBV28 and TRBJ1-4; 12 bases agree with TRBD1. The germline gives CDR1 MDHEN, CDR2 SYDVKM. There are 16 residues in the CDR3. V shed 5 bases, J shed 5 bases, and the junction held 6 bases outside the gene matches. The CDR3 sequence: CASSRDRGLLNEKLFF. The CDR3 DNA reads as TGTGCCAGCAGTCGGGACAGGGGGCTCCTAAATGAAAAACTGTTTTTT.

The CDR3 DNA sequence: TGCGCCAGCAGCCAAGTACGAGCGGGAGTACTTCTTGAGCAGTACTTC. This translates into CASSQVRAGVLLEQYF. This chain links TRBV4-1 with TRBJ2-5; 8 bases fit TRBD2. The V and J ends lost 1 base and 11 bases, in that order; junction bases with no gene match: 15. CDR3 size: 16 residues. From germline, CDR1 is MGHRA and CDR2 YSYEKL.

The gene calls are TRBV7-3 and TRBJ2-5, with D possibly being TRBD1 (6 bases). Germline V gives CDR1 SGHTA, CDR2 FQGTGA. V was shortened by 0 bases and J by 3 bases, with 8 bases between the two germline ends. The CDR3 is 14 amino acids. The CDR3 sequence is CASSLTGTKETQYF. In DNA, the CDR3 is TGTGCCAGCAGCTTAACTGGGACAAAAGAGACCCAGTACTTC.

The genes are TRBV7-9 and TRBJ2-1; D is ambiguous. Germline V gives CDR1 SEHNR, CDR2 FQNEAQ (reference sequence). V was trimmed by 6 bases and J by 6 bases, leaving 18 bases between them. The CDR3 runs to 15 residues. The CDR3 nucleotides are TGTGCCAGCAGACTCGCGGAGTCGCCGACCAATGAGCAGTTCTTC. Translation gives CASRLAESPTNEQFF.